These 30 T cell receptor beta chains were sequenced from one sample in a study of blood T cell repertoires in COVID-19. Here immunoSEQ multiplex PCR was the method, and the copy in TCRdb shows in-frame clones only, minus some. The table records tens of thousands of clones, approximately 79% of them present only once. What was sequenced was peripheral blood. These TCRs come from a human donor in a cohort sampled during active COVID-19.

The J gene is TRBJ2-7, the V gene TRBV7-2; D is possibly TRBD2 (7 bases). V was shortened by 3 bases and J by 0 bases, with 18 bases between the two germline ends. The CDR3 runs 17 residues. In germline, CDR1 is SGHTA, CDR2 FQGNSA. Here the CDR3 DNA reads TGTGCCAGCAGCTTGAAGTGGGGGGGCGAAATCTCCTACGAGCAGTACTTC. This codes for CASSLKWGGEISYEQYF.

The chain employs TRBV6-5 and TRBJ1-2, with a possible D match to TRBD1 (5 bases). Germline CDR1 MNHEY, CDR2 SVGAGI. CDR3 length equals 16 residues. Trimming shortened V by 2 bases and J by 5 bases, and 18 bases separated the two germline ends. CDR3 DNA sequence: TGTGCCAGCAGTTACACGACAAACAGGTTTGGGTATGGCTACACCTTC. This translates into CASSYTTNRFGYGYTF.

This sequence joins TRBV5-6 and TRBJ2-7; unclear D gene. Per the germline V gene, CDR1 is SGHDT and CDR2 is YYEEEE. The ends were cut back, 0 bases at V and 3 bases at J, with 10 bases in the middle. The CDR3 extends over 14 amino acids. CDR3 protein: CASSLGLSIYEQYF. The CDR3 DNA is TGTGCCAGCAGCTTGGGACTGTCAATCTACGAGCAGTACTTC. The complete variable domain, with remaining parts taken from reference TRBV5-6 and TRBJ2-7, reads DAGVTQSPTHLIKTRGQQVTLRCSPKSGHDTVSWYQQALGQGPQFIFQYYEEEERQRGNFPDRFSGHQFPNYSSELNVNALLLGDSALYLCASSLGLSIYEQYFGPGTRLTVT.

V gene TRBV18 combines with J gene TRBJ1-2; possible D gene TRBD1, 6 bases. The germline V gene has CDR1 KGHSH and CDR2 LQKENI. The CDR3 is 15 residues long. V was shortened by 3 bases and J by 2 bases, with 13 bases between the two germline ends. This chain's CDR3 is CASSPASTGNYGYTF. CDR3 DNA: TGTGCCAGCTCACCCGCCTCTACAGGGAACTATGGCTACACCTTC.

The chain recombines TRBV4-2 with TRBJ2-7, with 7 bases lining up with TRBD2. Trimming cost V 4 bases and J 4 bases; bases outside gene matches: 13. Looked up from germline, CDR1 is LGHNA and CDR2 is YNFKEQ. The CDR3 sequence is 16 residues long. The CDR3 DNA is TGTGCCAGCAGCCCACTGGCGGGAGATTTAAGGTACGAGCAGTACTTC. Encoded protein: CASSPLAGDLRYEQYF.

Written as DNA, the CDR3 is TGTGCCAGCAGCCGTACTAGCGGGGGAATGTACGAGCAGTACTTC. Translating it yields CASSRTSGGMYEQYF. V is TRBV7-9 and J is TRBJ2-7; TRBD2 aligns across 11 bases. The CDR3 totals 15 residues. The germline V gene has CDR1 SEHNR and CDR2 FQNEAQ (reference sequence). J gave up 4 bases and V 5 bases, and 7 bases lay outside the gene matches.

The chain has TRBV29-1 and TRBJ2-3, with D possibly matching TRBD1 (6 bases). The germline V gene has CDR1 SQVTM and CDR2 ANQGSEA. V was clipped by 7 bases and J by 4 bases, with 9 bases between them. CDR3 length equals 11 residues. CDR3: CSGGQADTQYF. The CDR3 DNA reads TGCAGCGGGGGACAAGCAGATACGCAGTATTTT.

The rearrangement links TRBV6-2 or TRBV6-3 to TRBJ1-2; 7 nucleotides match TRBD1. Germline lookup yields CDR1 MNHEY and CDR2 SVGEGT. The CDR3 extends over 13 amino acids. With V trimmed by 4 bases and J by 6 bases, 5 bases remained unmatched. Here the CDR3 DNA reads TGTGCCAGCAGTTTGACAGGGATGGATGGCTACACCTTC. It yields the protein CASSLTGMDGYTF.

CDR3 residues: CASSDSGGTDTQYF. The CDR3 DNA follows: TGTGCCAGCAGTGATAGCGGGGGAACAGATACGCAGTATTTT. The V gene is TRBV6-1, the J gene TRBJ2-3, with 9 bases aligning to TRBD2. This CDR3 is built from 14 residues. From germline, CDR1 is MNHNS and CDR2 SASEGT. Unmatched junction bases numbered 1, after V lost 3 bases and J lost 3 bases.

The chain carries TRBV2 and TRBJ2-7, with 10 bases fitting TRBD2. In germline, CDR1 is SNHLY, CDR2 FYNNEI. This CDR3 region has 14 residues. V lost 2 bases and J lost 6; bases outside the gene matches: 4. The CDR3 region has the DNA TGTGCCAGCAGTGAATTGGTAGCGGGAGGCGAGCAGTACTTC. This codes for CASSELVAGGEQYF.

The V gene is TRBV6-5, the J gene TRBJ1-1; D call uncertain. This CDR3 is 14 amino acids long. Germline V CDR1 and CDR2: MNHEY, SVGAGI. Trimming removed 8 bases from V and 6 bases from J, with 19 bases in between. The CDR3 coding sequence is TGTGCCAGCGTTTTTTTGGGTCCGGAGTCTGAAGCTTTCTTT. Translating gives CASVFLGPESEAFF.

V usage is TRBV27 and J usage is TRBJ2-7, with D possibly being TRBD2 (7 bases). Deletions cut 4 bases from V and 2 bases from J, with 15 bases between. This CDR3 has 15 residues. Germline CDR1 is MNHEY and CDR2 is SMNVEV (reference sequence). This CDR3 reads CASSYGAGATYEQYF. The CDR3 coding sequence is TGTGCCAGCAGTTACGGGGCGGGGGCCACCTACGAGCAGTACTTC.

The gene calls are TRBV7-2 and TRBJ1-2; 7 bases map to TRBD1. Germline V CDR1 and CDR2: SGHTA, FQGNSA. V shed 5 bases and J 3 bases; nucleotides not matched to a gene: 9. The CDR3 totals 15 residues. This CDR3 is CASSIGTAQYYGYTF. CDR3 bases: TGTGCCAGCAGCATTGGGACAGCCCAATACTATGGCTACACCTTC.

This clone was seen a handful of times. This rearrangement joins TRBV2 to TRBJ1-5, with 7 bases lining up with TRBD1. The CDR3 covers 16 residues. The V gene's germline CDR1 is SNHLY and CDR2 FYNNEI. J gave up 1 base and V 4 bases, and 7 bases lay outside the gene matches. Here the CDR3 DNA reads TGTGCCAGCAGTGGTGCAGGGGGGCCCAGCAATCAGCCCCAGCATTTT. Its translation: CASSGAGGPSNQPQHF.

The V and J genes are TRBV19 and TRBJ2-1; no clear D gene. Germline V gene data show CDR1 as LNHDA and CDR2 as SQIVND (reference sequence). V was pared by 3 bases and J by 9 bases, with 12 bases between. The CDR3 runs 13 residues. CDR3 loop: CASSMRIIGEQFF. CDR3 nucleotide sequence: TGTGCCAGTAGTATGCGCATCATTGGTGAGCAGTTCTTC.

This sequence joins TRBV3-1 (or the pseudogene TRBV3-2) and TRBJ1-3, with a weak D call TRBD1 (6 bases). Germline V gene lookup returns CDR1 LGHDT and CDR2 YNNKEL (reference sequence). The V gene lost 4 bases and the J gene lost 0 bases, with 13 bases spanning the gap. CDR3 length equals 16 residues. The CDR3 reads CASSRTGTSSGNTIYF. The CDR3 DNA reads TGTGCCAGCAGCCGTACAGGGACCAGCTCTGGAAACACCATATATTTT.

The chain carries TRBV7-8 and TRBJ2-7; D not certain. Germline loops: CDR1 SGHVS, CDR2 FQNEAQ. The CDR3 is made up of 12 amino acids. The V end lost 1 base, the J end lost 2 bases, and 3 bases lay between the germline ends. The CDR3 bases are TGTGCCAGCAGCTTAGTAGCCTACGAGCAGTACTTC. It codes for CASSLVAYEQYF.

The chain uses TRBV9 and TRBJ2-1; D unclear. Trimming shortened V by 0 bases and J by 0 bases, and 13 bases separated the two germline ends. CDR1 SGDLS and CDR2 YYNGEE come from the germline V gene. The CDR3 has 17 amino acids. In nucleotides, the CDR3 is TGTGCCAGCAGCGTAGTGACTCCAGAGAGCTCCTACAATGAGCAGTTCTTC. It codes for CASSVVTPESSYNEQFF.

The rearrangement links TRBV6-5 to TRBJ2-7; possibly TRBD2 for D (6 bases). Germline CDR1 MNHEY, CDR2 SVGAGI. This CDR3 comprises 12 residues. Trimming took 7 bases from V and 4 from J, leaving 11 bases between them. The CDR3 DNA is TGTGCCAGCAAGGGTCGGGGGTACGAGCAGTACTTC. Translated: CASKGRGYEQYF.

The V call is TRBV4-2, the J call TRBJ2-1; 11 bases align to TRBD2. CDR3 length: 15 amino acids. Germline V CDR1 and CDR2: LGHNA, YNFKEQ. With 5 bases clipped from V and 6 bases from J, the junction kept 6 bases outside the gene matches. CDR3 region: CASSARLAGFNEQFF. The DNA of the CDR3 is TGTGCCAGCAGCGCCCGACTAGCGGGGTTCAATGAGCAGTTCTTC.

This clone has more than one count but fewer than ten. CDR3 in DNA: TGTGCCAGCAGCCAAGACGCGGGTACCGTAACTGAAGCTTTCTTT. This encodes CASSQDAGTVTEAFF. The chain combines TRBV4-2 with TRBJ1-1; D is uncertain. Trimming took 0 bases from V and 5 from J, leaving 13 bases between them. The CDR3 sequence is 15 residues long. Per the germline V gene, CDR1 is LGHNA and CDR2 is YNFKEQ.

The gene calls are TRBV5-1 and TRBJ1-1; tentative D call: TRBD1 (6 bases). The germline CDR1 and CDR2 sequences are SGHRS and YFSETQ. The CDR3 consists of 15 residues. V was shortened by 0 bases and J by 5 bases, with 14 bases between the two germline ends. CDR3 amino acids: CASSLAQGPKTEAFF. The CDR3 DNA reads TGCGCCAGCAGCTTGGCTCAGGGGCCAAAGACTGAAGCTTTCTTT.

The chain carries TRBV6-1 and TRBJ2-7; D unresolved. The germline V gene has CDR1 MNHNS and CDR2 SASEGT. This CDR3 spans 14 amino acids. Trimming took off 3 bases at V and 3 bases at J, with 12 bases between the two ends. CDR3 nucleotides: TGTGCCAGCAGTGAGAACCCCTCACTCTACGAGCAGTACTTC. It specifies CASSENPSLYEQYF.

The chain joins TRBV6-2 or TRBV6-3 to TRBJ2-7, with D possibly matching TRBD2 (6 bases). Germline assignment: CDR1 MNHEY and CDR2 SVGEGT. The CDR3 covers 14 residues. Trimming removed 6 bases at V and 3 bases at J, with 15 bases between. CDR3 sequence reads: CASSGGTRYYEQYF. Here the CDR3 DNA reads TGTGCCAGCAGCGGTGGGACTCGCTACTACGAGCAGTACTTC.

This chain links TRBV19 with TRBJ1-1; D ambiguous. The V gene lost 10 bases and the J gene lost 2 bases, with 11 bases spanning the gap. The CDR3 sequence is 12 residues long. Per germline, CDR1 LNHDA and CDR2 SQIVND (reference sequence). CDR3 residues: CATLSGNTEAFF. The CDR3 DNA sequence: TGTGCCACCCTTTCGGGAAACACTGAAGCTTTCTTT.

The chain combines TRBV4-1 with TRBJ2-7, with 11 bases fitting TRBD1. This CDR3 spans 14 amino acids. Germline V CDR1 and CDR2: MGHRA, YSYEKL. Unmatched junction bases numbered 6, after V lost 6 bases and J lost 5 bases. The CDR3 DNA sequence: TGCGCCAGCAGGGCCAGGACAGGGGGCGACGAGCAGTACTTC. Amino acids: CASRARTGGDEQYF.

The rearrangement links TRBV7-2 to TRBJ2-6, with D possibly being TRBD2 (6 bases). Looked up from germline, CDR1 is SGHTA and CDR2 is FQGNSA. Trimming took 5 bases from V and 2 from J, leaving 13 bases between them. The CDR3 is made up of 16 amino acids. In DNA, the CDR3 is TGTGCCAGCAGCGGAGGGTTACACGCTGGGGCCAACGTCCTGACTTTC. Translated: CASSGGLHAGANVLTF.

The V and J genes are TRBV2 and TRBJ1-2; D perhaps matches TRBD1 (6 bases). The length of the CDR3 is 16 residues. Per germline, CDR1 SNHLY and CDR2 FYNNEI. The V and J ends lost 5 bases and 7 bases respectively, with 23 bases between them. CDR3 protein: CASSPTLTGSQSGYTF. The CDR3 DNA reads TGTGCCAGCAGTCCCACTCTAACAGGGAGCCAGAGTGGCTACACCTTC. Together with reference TRBV2 and TRBJ1-2, the CDR3 gives the full variable domain: EPEVTQTPSHQVTQMGQEVILRCVPISNHLYFYWYRQILGQKVEFLVSFYNNEISEKSEIFDDQFSVERPDGSNFTLKIRSTKLEDSAMYFCASSPTLTGSQSGYTFGSGTRLTVV.

This chain uses TRBV24-1 with TRBJ2-1; TRBD2 matches at 12 bases. This CDR3 is 18 amino acids long. The germline CDR1 and CDR2 sequences are KGHDR and SFDVKD. V trimming: 4 bases; J trimming: 5 bases; junction bases outside the gene matches: 11. CDR3 sequence reads: CATSDRRTSGATDNEQFF. The CDR3 nucleotides read TGTGCCACCAGTGACCGCCGGACTAGCGGGGCTACTGACAATGAGCAGTTCTTC.

This clone showed up just a few times. V and J are TRBV11-2 and TRBJ1-1, with TRBD1 identical over 8 bases. Per the germline V gene, CDR1 is SGHAT and CDR2 is FQNNGV. V lost 2 bases, J lost 5 bases, and 4 bases stayed unmatched. This CDR3 region has 14 residues. The CDR3: CASSLFTGGTEAFF. DNA for the CDR3: TGTGCCAGCAGCTTATTTACAGGGGGAACTGAAGCTTTCTTT.